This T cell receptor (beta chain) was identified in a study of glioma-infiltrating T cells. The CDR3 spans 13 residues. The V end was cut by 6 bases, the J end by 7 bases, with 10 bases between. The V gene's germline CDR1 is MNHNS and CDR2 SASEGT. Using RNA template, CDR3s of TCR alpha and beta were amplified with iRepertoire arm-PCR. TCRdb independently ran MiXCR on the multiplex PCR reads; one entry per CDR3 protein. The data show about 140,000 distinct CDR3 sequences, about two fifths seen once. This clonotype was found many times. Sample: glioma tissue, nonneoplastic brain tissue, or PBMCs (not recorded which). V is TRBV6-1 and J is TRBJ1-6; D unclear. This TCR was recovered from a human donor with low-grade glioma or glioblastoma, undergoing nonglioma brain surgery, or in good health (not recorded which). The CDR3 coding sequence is TGTGCCAGCAGAGGGAAAGGGAATTCACCCCTCCACTTT. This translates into CASRGKGNSPLHF.